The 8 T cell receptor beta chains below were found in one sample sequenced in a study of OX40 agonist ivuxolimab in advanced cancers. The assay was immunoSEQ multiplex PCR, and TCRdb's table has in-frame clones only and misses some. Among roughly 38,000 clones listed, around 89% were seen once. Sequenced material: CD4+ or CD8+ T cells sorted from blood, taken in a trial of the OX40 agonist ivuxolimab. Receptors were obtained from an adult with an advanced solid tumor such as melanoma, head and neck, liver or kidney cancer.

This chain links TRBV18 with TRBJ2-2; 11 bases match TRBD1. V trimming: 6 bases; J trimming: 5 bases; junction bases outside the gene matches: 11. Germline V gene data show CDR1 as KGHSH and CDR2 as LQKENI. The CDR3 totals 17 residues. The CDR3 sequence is CASSPRGTGGETGELFF. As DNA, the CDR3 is TGTGCCAGCTCGCCCCGTGGGACAGGGGGTGAAACCGGGGAGCTGTTTTTT.

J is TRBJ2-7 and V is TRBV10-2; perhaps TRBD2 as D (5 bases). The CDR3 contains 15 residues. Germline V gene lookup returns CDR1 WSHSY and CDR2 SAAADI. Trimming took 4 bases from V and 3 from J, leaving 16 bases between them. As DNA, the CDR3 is TGCGCCAGCAGTGGAGGTCCGGGGAAGGACTACGAGCAGTACTTC. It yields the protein CASSGGPGKDYEQYF.

The chain's CDR3 is CASSQANSNSGANVLTF. CDR3 nucleotide sequence: TGCGCCAGCAGCCAAGCGAACAGCAACTCTGGGGCCAACGTCCTGACTTTC. This rearrangement joins TRBV4-3 to TRBJ2-6; D remains unclear. V was pared by 1 base and J by 0 bases, with 10 bases between. The germline gives CDR1 LGHNA, CDR2 YSLEER. CDR3 length: 17 residues.

The CDR3 spells CAIRTASYEQYF. For the CDR3, the DNA is TGTGCCATCAGAACCGCGTCCTACGAGCAGTACTTC. The V call is TRBV10-3, the J call TRBJ2-7; D gene unclear. Trimming stripped 6 bases from V and 1 base from J, with 7 bases between. This CDR3 contains 12 residues. Germline loops: CDR1 ENHRY, CDR2 SYGVKD.

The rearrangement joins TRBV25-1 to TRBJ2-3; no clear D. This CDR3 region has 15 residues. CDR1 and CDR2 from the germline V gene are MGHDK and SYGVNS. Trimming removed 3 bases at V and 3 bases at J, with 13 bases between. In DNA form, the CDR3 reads TGTGCCAGCAGTGATACGGCCGTGAAGACAGATACGCAGTATTTT. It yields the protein CASSDTAVKTDTQYF.

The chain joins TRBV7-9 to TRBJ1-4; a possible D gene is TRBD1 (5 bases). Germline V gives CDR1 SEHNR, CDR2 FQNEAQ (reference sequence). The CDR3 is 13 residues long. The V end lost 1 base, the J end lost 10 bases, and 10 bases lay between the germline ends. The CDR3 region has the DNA TGTGCCAGCAGCTTAGAGTACGGGGGAAAACTGTTTTTT. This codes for CASSLEYGGKLFF.

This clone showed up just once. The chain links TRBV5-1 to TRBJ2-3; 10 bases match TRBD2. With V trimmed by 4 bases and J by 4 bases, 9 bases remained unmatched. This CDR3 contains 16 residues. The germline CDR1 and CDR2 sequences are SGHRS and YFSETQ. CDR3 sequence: CASSPRGTSDADTQYF. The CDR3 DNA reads TGCGCCAGCAGCCCCCGGGGGACTAGCGATGCAGATACGCAGTATTTT.

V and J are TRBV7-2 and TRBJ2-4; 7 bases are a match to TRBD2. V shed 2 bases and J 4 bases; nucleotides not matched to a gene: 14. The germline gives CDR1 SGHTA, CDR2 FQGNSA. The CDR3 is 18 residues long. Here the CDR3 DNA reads TGTGCCAGCAGCTTATTATGGGGGGTCGGGCGGGAGAAAAACATTCAGTACTTC. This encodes CASSLLWGVGREKNIQYF.